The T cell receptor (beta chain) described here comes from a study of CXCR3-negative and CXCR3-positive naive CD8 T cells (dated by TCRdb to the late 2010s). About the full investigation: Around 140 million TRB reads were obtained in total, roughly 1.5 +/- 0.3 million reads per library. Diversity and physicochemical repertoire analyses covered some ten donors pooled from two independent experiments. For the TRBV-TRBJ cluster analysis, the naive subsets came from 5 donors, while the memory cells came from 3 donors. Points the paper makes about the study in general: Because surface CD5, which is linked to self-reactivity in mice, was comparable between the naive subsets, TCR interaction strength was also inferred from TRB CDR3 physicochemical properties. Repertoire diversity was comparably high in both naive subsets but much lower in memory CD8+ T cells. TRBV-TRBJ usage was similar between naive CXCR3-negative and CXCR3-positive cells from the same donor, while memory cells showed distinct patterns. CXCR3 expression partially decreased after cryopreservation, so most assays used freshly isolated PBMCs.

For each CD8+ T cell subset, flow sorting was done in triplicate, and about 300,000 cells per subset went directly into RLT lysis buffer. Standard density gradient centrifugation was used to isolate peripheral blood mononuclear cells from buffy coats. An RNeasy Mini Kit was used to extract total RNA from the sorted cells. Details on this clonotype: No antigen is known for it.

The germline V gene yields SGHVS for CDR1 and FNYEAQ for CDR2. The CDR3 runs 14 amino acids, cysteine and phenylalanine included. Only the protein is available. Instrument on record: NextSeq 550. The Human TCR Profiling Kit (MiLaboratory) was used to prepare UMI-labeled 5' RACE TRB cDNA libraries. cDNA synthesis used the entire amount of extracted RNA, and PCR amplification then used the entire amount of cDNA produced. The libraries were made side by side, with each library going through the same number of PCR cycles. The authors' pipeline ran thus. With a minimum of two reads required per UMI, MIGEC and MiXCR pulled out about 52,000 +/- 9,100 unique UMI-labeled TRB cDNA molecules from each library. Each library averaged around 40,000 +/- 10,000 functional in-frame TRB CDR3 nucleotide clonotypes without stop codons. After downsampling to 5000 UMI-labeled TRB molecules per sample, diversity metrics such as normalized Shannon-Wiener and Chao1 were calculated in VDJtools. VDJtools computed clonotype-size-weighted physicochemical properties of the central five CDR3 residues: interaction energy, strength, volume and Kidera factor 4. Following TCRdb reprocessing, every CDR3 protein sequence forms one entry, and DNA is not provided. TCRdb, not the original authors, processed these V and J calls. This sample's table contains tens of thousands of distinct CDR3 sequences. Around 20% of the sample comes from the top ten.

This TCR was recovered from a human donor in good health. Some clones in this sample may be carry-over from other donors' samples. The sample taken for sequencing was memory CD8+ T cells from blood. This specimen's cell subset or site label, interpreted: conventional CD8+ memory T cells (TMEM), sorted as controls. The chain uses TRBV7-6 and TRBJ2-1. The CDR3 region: CASSLDGRYNEQFF.